A single sample gave rise to the 25 T cell receptor beta chains below, sequenced in a study of cytomegalovirus exposure and HLA in healthy donors. The PCR made use of 60 Vbeta and 13 Jbeta primers. Measured with immunoSEQ multiplex PCR; TCRdb has only the in-frame clones, and not every one. The sample contains some 170,000 clones, 65% to 80% of which appear only once. Sequencing input: PBMCs. These receptors were taken from a woman in her 30s in good health and CMV-seronegative.

The V and J genes are TRBV4-2 and TRBJ1-2; TRBD1 agrees at 10 bases. This CDR3 has 15 residues. Trimming removed 0 bases from V and 5 bases from J; junction bases left unmatched: 3. Per the germline V gene, CDR1 is LGHNA and CDR2 is YNFKEQ. The CDR3 is CASSQERGQGYGYTF. The DNA for the CDR3 is TGTGCCAGCAGCCAAGAGAGGGGACAGGGGTATGGCTACACCTTC.

The chain joins TRBV2 to TRBJ1-6; no reliable D call. V dropped 1 base and J dropped 4 bases, with 5 bases sitting between them. This CDR3 has 14 residues. Germline values: CDR1 SNHLY, CDR2 FYNNEI. CDR3 loop: CASSEVSYNSPLHF. The CDR3 region has the DNA TGTGCCAGCAGTGAAGTCAGTTATAATTCACCCCTCCACTTT.

The V call is TRBV29-1, the J call TRBJ1-2; D is undetermined. V lost 3 bases and J lost 10, with 3 bases in between. Germline V CDR1 and CDR2: SQVTM, ANQGSEA. This CDR3 is 8 amino acids long. The chain's CDR3 is CSVDIYTF. The DNA of the CDR3 is TGCAGCGTTGATATCTACACCTTC.

The CDR3 sequence is CASSVMPTGMGEKLFF. In DNA, the CDR3 is TGTGCCAGCAGCGTAATGCCTACAGGGATGGGTGAAAAACTGTTTTTT. This chain links TRBV9 with TRBJ1-4; the D gene is possibly TRBD1 (6 bases). Germline-derived CDR1 and CDR2 are SGDLS and YYNGEE. This CDR3 contains 16 residues. Trimming took 1 base from V and 7 from J, leaving 17 bases between them. The variable domain in full, completed from reference TRBV9 and TRBJ1-4, reads DSGVTQTPKHLITATGQRVTLRCSPRSGDLSVYWYQQSLDQGLQFLIQYYNGEERAKGNILERFSAQQFPDLHSELNLSSLELGDSALYFCASSVMPTGMGEKLFFGSGTQLSVL.

Only one count was recorded for this clone. The V and J genes are TRBV5-6 and TRBJ2-3, with 10 positions matching TRBD2. CDR3 length equals 12 residues. V shed 2 bases, J shed 12 bases, and the junction held 3 bases outside the gene matches. The V gene's germline CDR1 is SGHDT and CDR2 YYEEEE. CDR3 sequence reads: CASSLAGGPQYF. In DNA, the CDR3 is TGTGCCAGCAGCTTAGCGGGGGGGCCACAGTATTTT.

V is TRBV5-1 and J is TRBJ2-5; tentative D call: TRBD1 (6 bases). The CDR3 has 13 residues. V was shortened by 0 bases and J by 5 bases, with 8 bases between the two germline ends. The V gene's germline CDR1 is SGHRS and CDR2 YFSETQ. The CDR3 here is CASSLERGETQYF. The CDR3 DNA follows: TGCGCCAGCAGCTTGGAAAGGGGGGAGACCCAGTACTTC.

This rearrangement joins TRBV15 to TRBJ1-1; D possibly corresponds to TRBD1 (5 bases). Trimming cost V 0 bases and J 5 bases, with 16 bases left between them. The CDR3 covers 16 residues. Germline V CDR1 and CDR2: LNHNV, YYDKDF (reference sequence). The CDR3 nucleotides read TGTGCCACCAGCAGAGAACCAACTCTCGCAGGGACTGAAGCTTTCTTT. As protein: CATSREPTLAGTEAFF.

The chain recombines TRBV28 with TRBJ2-7, with D perhaps TRBD1 (5 bases). The ends were cut back, 6 bases at V and 3 bases at J, with 6 bases in the middle. Germline CDR1 MDHEN, CDR2 SYDVKM. CDR3 size: 11 residues. The chain's CDR3 is CASRGVYEQYF. CDR3 nucleotides: TGTGCCAGCAGAGGGGTCTACGAGCAGTACTTC.

The chain is built from TRBV19 and TRBJ1-1; D is unclear. The germline CDR1 and CDR2 sequences are LNHDA and SQIVND (reference sequence). Between the trimmed V and J ends, which lost 5 bases and 8 bases, there was a span of 12 bases. The CDR3 covers 12 residues. CDR3 amino acids: CASSYAVGEAFF. Here the CDR3 DNA reads TGTGCCAGTAGTTACGCGGTTGGGGAAGCTTTCTTT.

This clone was detected only once. V is TRBV14 and J is TRBJ1-1, with 8 bases lining up with TRBD1. Trimming removed 2 bases from V and 0 bases from J; junction bases left unmatched: 2. CDR1 and CDR2 from the germline V gene are SGHDN and FVKESK. This CDR3 has 15 amino acids. CDR3: CASSQPTGVNTEAFF. The CDR3 DNA follows: TGTGCCAGCAGCCAACCGACAGGGGTGAACACTGAAGCTTTCTTT.

This clone was observed a handful of times. V is TRBV5-1 and J is TRBJ2-7, with 8 bases matching TRBD2. CDR3 length: 15 residues. Germline V gene data show CDR1 as SGHRS and CDR2 as YFSETQ. The ends lost 4 bases at V and 1 base at J; junction bases unmatched: 7. CDR3 sequence reads: CASSGSGTRSYEQYF. DNA for the CDR3: TGCGCCAGCAGCGGGTCAGGGACTAGGTCCTACGAGCAGTACTTC.

The CDR3 DNA sequence: TGTGCCATCAGTGGCCGGACTAGCGGGAGTAGGGGGAATGAGCAGTTCTTC. Translating it yields CAISGRTSGSRGNEQFF. The rearrangement links TRBV10-3 to TRBJ2-1; 13 bases fit TRBD2. J lost 7 bases, V lost 4 bases, and 10 bases had no gene match. The CDR3 contains 17 residues. Germline V gene sequence: CDR1 ENHRY, CDR2 SYGVKD.

The genes are TRBV6-1 and TRBJ2-7; D is possibly TRBD2 (6 bases). Per the germline V gene, CDR1 is MNHNS and CDR2 is SASEGT. The V gene lost 3 bases and the J gene lost 1 base, with 22 bases spanning the gap. The length of the CDR3 is 18 residues. CDR3 DNA: TGTGCCAGCAGTGAGGGACTCCCCCCCTACATTGGGTCCTACGAGCAGTACTTC. Translated, it gives CASSEGLPPYIGSYEQYF.

The rearrangement uses TRBV27 and TRBJ2-5; D might be TRBD1 (5 bases). The length of the CDR3 is 14 residues. Trimming took 2 bases from V and 2 from J, leaving 9 bases between them. The germline V gene encodes CDR1 MNHEY and CDR2 SMNVEV (reference sequence). CDR3 in DNA: TGTGCCAGCAGTTTACATACAGGACAAGAGACCCAGTACTTC. Its translation: CASSLHTGQETQYF.

V usage is TRBV4-1 and J usage is TRBJ1-6; 9 bases align to TRBD1. The CDR3 covers 16 residues. Germline CDR1 MGHRA, CDR2 YSYEKL. V gave up 1 base and J gave up 7 bases; unmatched junction bases: 5. The CDR3 is CASSQGGTGRNSPLHF. CDR3 nucleotide sequence: TGCGCCAGCAGCCAAGGCGGGACAGGGAGAAATTCACCCCTCCACTTT.

The chain carries TRBV6-1 and TRBJ2-1, with 7 positions matching TRBD2. Germline loops: CDR1 MNHNS, CDR2 SASEGT. The ends lost 4 bases at V and 5 bases at J; junction bases unmatched: 11. CDR3 length: 16 amino acids. The CDR3 nucleotides read TGTGCCAGCAGTGGCCCTCTAGCGGATGCAAACAATGAGCAGTTCTTC. This sequence encodes CASSGPLADANNEQFF.

This rearrangement joins TRBV19 to TRBJ2-3, with TRBD1 matching 9 bases. CDR1 LNHDA and CDR2 SQIVND come from the germline V gene (reference sequence). The junction had 7 bases not matched to a gene; V was cut back by 5 bases and J by 4 bases. CDR3 size: 15 residues. In DNA, the CDR3 is TGTGCCAGTAGTGGGTGGACAGGGGATTCAGATACGCAGTATTTT. This encodes CASSGWTGDSDTQYF.

The chain links TRBV7-9 to TRBJ1-6, with a possible D match to TRBD1 (5 bases). V dropped 1 base and J dropped 6 bases, with 10 bases sitting between them. Germline assignment: CDR1 SEHNR and CDR2 FQNEAQ (reference sequence). The CDR3 is 15 amino acids. CDR3 sequence: CASSLVQGINSPLHF. CDR3 nucleotides: TGTGCCAGCAGCTTAGTGCAGGGAATTAATTCACCCCTCCACTTT.

V and J are TRBV5-1 and TRBJ2-2; 8 bases fit TRBD2. Germline CDR1 SGHRS, CDR2 YFSETQ. V shed 0 bases and J 5 bases; nucleotides not matched to a gene: 6. The CDR3 consists of 16 residues. In nucleotides, the CDR3 is TGCGCCAGCAGCTTGGAGAGCGGGAGTCGGACCGGGGAGCTGTTTTTT. Its protein product is CASSLESGSRTGELFF.

V and J are TRBV9 and TRBJ2-5; 8 bases align to TRBD1. The V gene end was trimmed by 1 base and the J gene end by 5 bases; junction bases not matched to a gene: 7. CDR1 and CDR2 from the germline V gene are SGDLS and YYNGEE. This CDR3 is 15 amino acids long. CDR3 amino acids: CASSVQGALGETQYF. The CDR3 DNA follows: TGTGCCAGCAGCGTACAGGGGGCGCTGGGCGAGACCCAGTACTTC.

The chain couples TRBV2 to TRBJ2-2, with TRBD2 identical over 7 bases. The CDR3 is made up of 15 amino acids. The J segment lost 5 bases and the V segment lost 4 bases, leaving 7 bases of the junction unmatched. Per germline, CDR1 SNHLY and CDR2 FYNNEI. CDR3 sequence reads: CASSGGGGPTGELFF. In nucleotides, the CDR3 is TGTGCCAGCAGTGGGGGGGGAGGGCCTACCGGGGAGCTGTTTTTT.

This chain uses TRBV4-1 with TRBJ2-7, with 10 bases matching TRBD2. This CDR3 has 16 residues. The germline V gene encodes CDR1 MGHRA and CDR2 YSYEKL. Trimming removed 0 bases from V and 5 bases from J; junction bases left unmatched: 7. The CDR3 here is CASSQDERGGHDEQYF. CDR3 in DNA: TGCGCCAGCAGCCAAGATGAGCGGGGGGGCCACGACGAGCAGTACTTC.

This clone showed up just a few times. J is TRBJ2-1 and V is TRBV6-1; the match to TRBD2 covers 7 bases. The V and J ends lost 3 bases and 0 bases, in that order; junction bases with no gene match: 5. The CDR3 is made up of 16 amino acids. From germline, CDR1 is MNHNS and CDR2 SASEGT. CDR3 loop: CASSDRAGSSYNEQFF. CDR3 coding DNA: TGTGCCAGCAGTGACAGAGCGGGGAGCTCCTACAATGAGCAGTTCTTC.

The chain carries TRBV6-6 and TRBJ2-7, with D perhaps TRBD2 (5 bases). This CDR3 region has 15 residues. Germline CDR1 reads MNHNY; CDR2 reads SVGAGI (reference sequence). V gave up 6 bases and J gave up 2 bases, with 17 bases separating them. The CDR3 nucleotides read TGTGCCAGCAGCCCTTTACTAGACTTTACCTACGAGCAGTACTTC. Translating it yields CASSPLLDFTYEQYF.

This clone has a single count. The chain employs TRBV19 and TRBJ1-4; possibly TRBD1 for D (6 bases). Trimming pared 5 bases from V and 0 bases from J, leaving 10 bases between. This CDR3 contains 15 residues. Per germline, CDR1 LNHDA and CDR2 SQIVND (reference sequence). DNA of the CDR3: TGTGCCAGTAGTGAGGGGGTTTCAACTAATGAAAAACTGTTTTTT. Protein: CASSEGVSTNEKLFF. Drawing the rest from reference TRBV19 and TRBJ1-4, the complete variable domain is DGGITQSPKYLFRKEGQNVTLSCEQNLNHDAMYWYRQDPGQGLRLIYYSQIVNDFQKGDIAEGYSVSREKKESFPLTVTSAQKNPTAFYLCASSEGVSTNEKLFFGSGTQLSVL.